This T cell receptor (beta chain) was captured in a study of naive and memory T cell subsets. This clonotype was picked up many times. Two oligonucleotides, mixed equimolar, formed the beta constant-region primer covering TRBC1 and TRBC2. Four rounds of PCR amplified the ligated cDNA using nested alpha and beta constant-region primers plus SP2. Ligation attached a single-stranded oligonucleotide with a 12-nucleotide UMI and the SP2 primer to the cDNA 3' end. TCRdb re-called the UMI-ligation and nested PCR reads through MiXCR, storing one row per CDR3 protein. The sample consists of 130,000 or so distinct CDR3 sequences, 35% to 45% of them appearing once. Cells stained for CD3, CD4, CD8, CD45RA, CD27 and viability were sorted into four CD45RA/CD27 subsets. Germline loops: CDR1 SGHDT, CDR2 YYEEEE. With 2 bases removed from V and 10 bases from J, the gap between germline ends came to 7 bases. The CDR3 has 11 residues.

Specimen: central memory CD4+ T cells from blood. This chain connects TRBV5-6 to TRBJ2-1; tentative D call: TRBD1 (5 bases). The receptor comes from a human donor in good health. CDR3 sequence reads: CASSFQGEQFF. The CDR3 DNA follows: TGTGCCAGCAGCTTTCAGGGAGAGCAGTTCTTC.